Below, 9 T cell receptor beta chains from the same sample are listed, as sequenced in a study of T cells in Graves' hyperthyroidism and ophthalmopathy. RNA transcripts served as the template for amplifying TCR beta CDR3 regions. TCR CDR3 regions were first amplified by RT-PCR with HTBI primers. TCRdb re-called the multiplex PCR reads with MiXCR, one entry per CDR3 protein. The repertoire holds about 98,000 distinct CDR3 sequences, with roughly 39% as singletons. Sample: peripheral blood or thyroid tissue (not recorded which). These receptors were obtained from a woman aged 30 to 39 with Graves' hyperthyroidism.

The CDR3 is CASSKVNRDGEAFF. The CDR3 nucleotides read TGTGCCAGCAGCAAAGTTAATCGGGACGGTGAAGCTTTCTTT. V usage is TRBV7-9 and J usage is TRBJ1-1, with D possibly matching TRBD1 (5 bases). This CDR3 spans 14 amino acids. CDR1 is SEHNR and CDR2 is FQNEAQ in the germline V gene (reference sequence). Trimming took off 5 bases at V and 7 bases at J, with 17 bases between the two ends.

In this sample, this clonotype turned up many times. The gene calls are TRBV10-3 and TRBJ2-7; D is perhaps TRBD1 (6 bases). This CDR3 spans 13 amino acids. Germline CDR1 ENHRY, CDR2 SYGVKD. The germline V and J ends were trimmed by 8 bases and 6 bases, with 17 bases remaining between them. The CDR3 protein is CAIQGLERGEQYF. CDR3 in DNA: TGTGCCATCCAGGGGCTCGAACGCGGCGAGCAGTACTTC.

With regard to this clonotype: At one end, the junction sequence differs from germline, possibly due to a read error. This chain links TRBV7-8 with TRBJ1-1; D is unresolved. There are 13 residues in the CDR3. Germline loops: CDR1 SGHVS, CDR2 FQNEAQ. As DNA, the CDR3 is TGCGCCAGCAGCTTGGTCTATACCACTGAAGCTTTCTTT. Amino acids: CASSLVYTTEAFF. Complete variable domain (other parts from reference TRBV7-8 and TRBJ1-1): GAGVSQSPRYKVAKRGQDVALRCDPISGHVSLFWYQQALGQGPEFLTYFQNEAQLDKSGLPSDRFFAERPEGSVSTLKIQRTQQEDSAVYLCASSLVYTTEAFFGQGTRLTVV.

This clonotype was observed many times. The rearrangement joins TRBV28 to TRBJ1-5; possible D gene TRBD1, 6 bases. Germline V gene data show CDR1 as MDHEN and CDR2 as SYDVKM. The CDR3 sequence is 13 residues long. V was clipped by 5 bases and J by 6 bases, with 11 bases between them. DNA for the CDR3: TGTGCCAGCAGTCCAGGGGTTCGTCAGCCCCAGCATTTT. This codes for CASSPGVRQPQHF. Looking up the rest from reference TRBV28 and TRBJ1-5 gives the full variable domain: DVKVTQSSRYLVKRTGEKVFLECVQDMDHENMFWYRQDPGLGLRLIYFSYDVKMKEKGDIPEGYSVSREKKERFSLILESASTNQTSMYLCASSPGVRQPQHFGDGTRLSIL.

This clonotype has at least ten counts. The chain carries TRBV2 and TRBJ1-4; the match to TRBD1 covers 8 bases. With V trimmed by 11 bases and J by 4 bases, 3 bases remained unmatched. The CDR3 length is 12 residues. Germline loops: CDR1 SNHLY, CDR2 FYNNEI. CDR3 DNA: TGTGCCGGAGGACAGGGTAATGAAAAACTGTTTTTT. Translation: CAGGQGNEKLFF.

The chain links TRBV25-1 to TRBJ2-7, with 9 bases matching TRBD1. V lost 7 bases, J lost 1 base, and 11 bases stayed unmatched. Looked up from germline, CDR1 is MGHDK and CDR2 is SYGVNS. The CDR3 has 16 residues. The CDR3 sequence is CASTLRTGARSYEQYF. Written as DNA, the CDR3 is TGTGCCAGCACCCTTAGGACAGGGGCTAGGTCCTACGAGCAGTACTTC.

The chain employs TRBV20-1 and TRBJ2-3; TRBD2 matches at 13 bases. Per the germline V gene, CDR1 is DFQATT and CDR2 is SNEGSKA (reference sequence). Germline trimming cut 6 bases from V and 4 bases from J; bases unmatched to any gene: 10. This CDR3 region has 16 residues. The DNA for the CDR3 is TGCAGTGCGAGTGGGATACTAGCGGGAGGGCCAGATACGCAGTATTTT. Its protein product is CSASGILAGGPDTQYF.

This clonotype was detected ten times or more. This CDR3 reads CASSPARSAATNEKLFF. As DNA, the CDR3 is TGCGCCAGCAGCCCGGCCAGGTCAGCAGCAACTAATGAAAAACTGTTTTTT. This chain uses TRBV5-1 with TRBJ1-4; D call uncertain. The CDR3 has 17 amino acids. V was trimmed by 4 bases and J by 0 bases, leaving 16 bases between them. The germline gives CDR1 SGHRS, CDR2 YFSETQ. Drawing the rest from reference TRBV5-1 and TRBJ1-4, the complete variable domain is KAGVTQTPRYLIKTRGQQVTLSCSPISGHRSVSWYQQTPGQGLQFLFEYFSETQRNKGNFPGRFSGRQFSNSRSEMNVSTLELGDSALYLCASSPARSAATNEKLFFGSGTQLSVL.

This chain links TRBV10-1 with TRBJ1-1, with D hard to call. This CDR3 has 12 amino acids. Per germline, CDR1 WNHNN and CDR2 SYGVQD (reference sequence). V gave up 8 bases and J gave up 3 bases, with 10 bases separating them. This CDR3 is CASDPWHTEAFF. CDR3 sequence (DNA): TGCGCCAGCGATCCCTGGCACACTGAAGCTTTCTTT.